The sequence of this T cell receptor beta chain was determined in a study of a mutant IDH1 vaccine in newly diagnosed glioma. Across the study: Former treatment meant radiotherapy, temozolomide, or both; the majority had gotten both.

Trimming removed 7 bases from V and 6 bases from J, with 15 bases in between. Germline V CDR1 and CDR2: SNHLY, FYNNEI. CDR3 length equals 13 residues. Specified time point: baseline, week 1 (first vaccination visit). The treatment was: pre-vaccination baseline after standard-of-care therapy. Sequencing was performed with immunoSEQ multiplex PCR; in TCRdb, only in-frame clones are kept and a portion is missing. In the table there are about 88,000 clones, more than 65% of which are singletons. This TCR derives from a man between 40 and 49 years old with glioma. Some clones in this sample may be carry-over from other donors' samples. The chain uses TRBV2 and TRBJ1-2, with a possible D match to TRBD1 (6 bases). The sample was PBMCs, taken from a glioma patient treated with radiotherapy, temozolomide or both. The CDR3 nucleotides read TGTGCCAGCATTGGGAGTCGGACAGATGGCTACACCTTC. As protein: CASIGSRTDGYTF. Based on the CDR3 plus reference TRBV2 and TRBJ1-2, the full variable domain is EPEVTQTPSHQVTQMGQEVILRCVPISNHLYFYWYRQILGQKVEFLVSFYNNEISEKSEIFDDQFSVERPDGSNFTLKIRSTKLEDSAMYFCASIGSRTDGYTFGSGTRLTVV.